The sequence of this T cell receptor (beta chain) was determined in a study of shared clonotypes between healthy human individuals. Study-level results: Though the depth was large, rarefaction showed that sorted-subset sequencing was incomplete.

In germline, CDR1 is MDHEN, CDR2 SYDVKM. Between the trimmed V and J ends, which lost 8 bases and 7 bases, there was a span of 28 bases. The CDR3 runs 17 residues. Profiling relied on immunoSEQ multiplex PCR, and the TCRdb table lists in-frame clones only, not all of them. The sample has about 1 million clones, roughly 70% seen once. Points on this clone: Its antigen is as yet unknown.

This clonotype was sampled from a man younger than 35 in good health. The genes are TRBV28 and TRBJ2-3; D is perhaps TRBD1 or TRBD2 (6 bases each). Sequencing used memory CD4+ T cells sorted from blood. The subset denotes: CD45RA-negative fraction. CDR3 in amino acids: CASAALGRGRGEHTQYF. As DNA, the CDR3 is TGTGCCAGCGCCGCCCTGGGGCGGGGAAGGGGGGAGCATACGCAGTATTTT.